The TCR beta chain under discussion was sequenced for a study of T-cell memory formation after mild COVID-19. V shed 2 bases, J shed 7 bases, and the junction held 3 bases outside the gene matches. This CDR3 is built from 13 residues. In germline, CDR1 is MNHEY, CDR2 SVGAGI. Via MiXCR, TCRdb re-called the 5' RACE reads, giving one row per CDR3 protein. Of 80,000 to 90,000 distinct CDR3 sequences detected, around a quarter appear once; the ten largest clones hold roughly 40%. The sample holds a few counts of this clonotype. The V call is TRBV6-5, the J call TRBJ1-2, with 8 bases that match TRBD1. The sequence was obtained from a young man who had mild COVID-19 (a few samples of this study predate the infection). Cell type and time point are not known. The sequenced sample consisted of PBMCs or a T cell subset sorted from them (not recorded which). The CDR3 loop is CASSYGQGPGYTF. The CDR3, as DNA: TGTGCCAGCAGTTACGGACAGGGCCCTGGCTACACCTTC.